Below are 5 T cell receptor beta chains sequenced from a single sample in a study of CD8 T cells in Susac syndrome. Random hexamers served to reverse transcribe roughly 0.45 to 1 ug RNA. TCRdb used MiXCR to reprocess the immunoSEQ multiplex PCR reads, holding one entry per CDR3 protein. The sample yields over 150,000 distinct CDR3 sequences, 85% to 95% seen once. Sequencing input: CD4+ T cells from PBMCs. These receptors originate from a human donor with Susac syndrome.

The chain's CDR3 is CASSLLNSGRSFLSTDTQYF. The CDR3 DNA reads TGTGCCAGCAGCCTCCTCAATAGCGGGAGGTCCTTTCTAAGCACAGATACGCAGTATTTT. The chain combines TRBV4-2 with TRBJ2-3, with 10 bases fitting TRBD2. V dropped 4 bases and J dropped 0; count of bases not matched to a gene: 16. CDR1 LGHNA and CDR2 YNFKEQ come from the germline V gene. The CDR3 has 20 amino acids.

The J gene is TRBJ1-4, the V gene TRBV29-1, with D perhaps matching TRBD1 (5 bases). Germline values: CDR1 SQVTM, CDR2 ANQGSEA. This CDR3 contains 14 residues. The V end lost 1 base, the J end lost 11 bases, and 17 bases lay between the germline ends. The CDR3 sequence is CSVEGFGGDGKLFF. In nucleotides, the CDR3 is TGCAGCGTTGAAGGGTTCGGGGGGGACGGCAAACTGTTTTTT.

The chain employs TRBV4-2 and TRBJ2-3; D call uncertain. The germline V gene encodes CDR1 LGHNA and CDR2 YNFKEQ. Trimming took off 4 bases at V and 2 bases at J, with 13 bases between the two ends. This CDR3 is 15 amino acids long. As DNA, the CDR3 is TGTGCCAGCAGCCCCAATTCTCTGACCACAGATACGCAGTATTTT. This translates into CASSPNSLTTDTQYF.

The rearrangement links TRBV7-2 to TRBJ2-2, with 8 nucleotides matching TRBD2. Trimming at V came to 4 bases and at J to 5 bases, leaving 6 bases not matched to a gene. Germline V gene sequence: CDR1 SGHTA, CDR2 FQGNSA. CDR3 length: 15 residues. The CDR3 DNA sequence: TGTGCCAGCAGCTACCGGGGGGGTGAGACCGGGGAGCTGTTTTTT. Translated: CASSYRGGETGELFF. Drawing the rest from reference TRBV7-2 and TRBJ2-2, the complete variable domain is GAGVSQSPSNKVTEKGKDVELRCDPISGHTALYWYRQSLGQGLEFLIYFQGNSAPDKSGLPSDRFSAERTGGSVSTLTIQRTQQEDSAVYLCASSYRGGETGELFFGEGSRLTVL.

The J gene is TRBJ2-7, the V gene TRBV20-1, with 9 bases matching TRBD2. With 1 base clipped from V and 2 bases from J, the junction kept 6 bases outside the gene matches. CDR3 length: 15 residues. CDR1 and CDR2 (germline): DFQATT, SNEGSKA (reference sequence). CDR3 nucleotide sequence: TGCAGTGCTAGAGTGCGGACTAGCGTTCCCTACGAGCAGTACTTC. This translates into CSARVRTSVPYEQYF.